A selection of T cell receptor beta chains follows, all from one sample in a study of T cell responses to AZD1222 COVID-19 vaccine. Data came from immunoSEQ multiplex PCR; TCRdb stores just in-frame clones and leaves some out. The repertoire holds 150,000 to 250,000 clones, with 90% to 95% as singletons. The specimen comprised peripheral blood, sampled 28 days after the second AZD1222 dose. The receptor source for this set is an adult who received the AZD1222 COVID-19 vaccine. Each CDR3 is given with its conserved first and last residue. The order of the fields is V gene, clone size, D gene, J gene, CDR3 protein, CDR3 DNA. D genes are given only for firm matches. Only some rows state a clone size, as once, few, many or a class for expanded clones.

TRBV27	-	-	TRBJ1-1	CASRPTLGAATDAAGAEAFF	TGTGCCAGCAGGCCCACCCTGGGGGCTGCGACTGATGCGGCGGGTGCTGAAGCTTTCTTT
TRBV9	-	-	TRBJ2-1	CASTQGGGSSYNEQFF	TGTGCCAGCACCCAAGGGGGCGGGAGCTCCTACAATGAGCAGTTCTTC
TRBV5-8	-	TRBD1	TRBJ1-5	CASIRQGASNQPQHF	TGTGCCAGCATCCGACAGGGGGCGAGCAATCAGCCCCAGCATTTT
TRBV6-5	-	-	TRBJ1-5	CASSSSAGDNRQPQHF	TGTGCCAGCAGTTCGAGCGCCGGGGACAATAGACAGCCCCAGCATTTT
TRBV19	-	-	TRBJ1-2	CASRNRANYGYTF	TGTGCCAGTCGTAACAGAGCGAACTATGGCTACACCTTC
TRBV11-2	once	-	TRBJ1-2	CASSLSAGAGAHYGYTF	TGTGCCAGCAGCTTAAGTGCCGGGGCCGGGGCCCATTATGGCTACACCTTC
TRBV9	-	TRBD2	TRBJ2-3	CASSVWTSDTDTQYF	TGTGCCAGCAGCGTATGGACTAGCGACACAGATACGCAGTATTTT
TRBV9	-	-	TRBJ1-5	CASSASEYQPQHF	TGTGCCAGCAGCGCTTCCGAGTATCAGCCCCAGCATTTT
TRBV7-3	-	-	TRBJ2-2	CASSFVNTGELFF	TGTGCCAGCAGCTTTGTTAACACCGGGGAGCTGTTTTTT
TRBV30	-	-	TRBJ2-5	CAWSVPGAQETQYF	TGTGCCTGGAGTGTTCCAGGGGCTCAAGAGACCCAGTACTTC
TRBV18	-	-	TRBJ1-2	CASSPARNDYGYTF	TGTGCCAGCTCACCGGCTCGGAACGACTATGGCTACACCTTC
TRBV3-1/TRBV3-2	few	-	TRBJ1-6	CASSQTLGDSPLHF	TGTGCCAGCAGCCAAACCTTGGGGGATTCACCCCTCCACTTT
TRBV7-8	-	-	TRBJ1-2	CASSLDAYRRPREGYTF	TGTGCCAGCAGCTTAGACGCGTACAGGAGGCCGCGTGAAGGCTACACCTTC
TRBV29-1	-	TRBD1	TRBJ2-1	CSILGGQGADEQFF	TGCAGCATTTTGGGGGGACAGGGGGCCGATGAGCAGTTCTTC
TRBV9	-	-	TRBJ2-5	CASSVADGSETQYF	TGTGCCAGCAGCGTAGCGGACGGGAGCGAGACCCAGTACTTC